What follows is one TCR beta chain and its context. The table lists this clone with a few counts. Its antigen is currently not known. Base qualities are not at hand, and no much larger clone is one base apart. This specimen comes from a study of blood T cell repertoires in COVID-19 (dated by TCRdb to the early 2020s). Context from the whole study: Samples from collaborators originated in the United States, Italy and Spain and spanned both the acute and convalescent phases of COVID-19. The sample metadata nearly always contained a de-identified subject ID, COVID-19 status, age in years and sex. The repertoires were made available in a free public database intended to serve as a resource for research on the immune response to SARS-CoV-2. The material from the prospective study consisted of cDNA or gDNA derived from T cells, B-cell-depleted T cells, or PBMCs. Where HLA class I and class II types were available, the types were taken from metadata supplied by the sample provider, not from assay-based typing. Samples were obtained from the ongoing ImmuneRACE study (first 160 participants) and from approximately 1,200 subjects provided by 6 global collaborators. Deeply sampled blood TCRbeta repertoires from subjects exposed to, actively infected with, or recovered from COVID-19 were included in the dataset.

TCRbeta CDR3 regions were amplified from genomic DNA by means of the immunoSEQ Assay, a bias-controlled multiplex PCR. Concerning the study's data processing: The number of nucleated cells in each sample was estimated by amplification of reference gene primers within the assay. To quantify the absolute abundance of each unique TCRbeta CDR3 rearrangement, sequence reads were collapsed and filtered. Productive Simpson clonality was computed per sample as the square root of Simpson's diversity index over productive rearrangements. In its TCRdb copy, this immuneACCESS table keeps in-frame sequences only and misses some clones. Where compared with another copy, unresolved V genes explain less than half of these, and the others have no known cause. The V and J calls and clone size are taken from that table; D and trimming were inferred from the DNA. The sample table records 70,000 to 100,000 clones; roughly 70% of these occur just once. The leading ten clones occupy around 24% of the sample.

General conclusions and limits of the study: How much clinical and demographic metadata was included differed by source and by participant, and the metadata was provided uncurated.

Collaborating institutions collected whole blood in K2EDTA tubes following their own protocols. Collaborator samples were shipped for TCRbeta analysis as frozen whole blood, isolated PBMCs, or DNA extracted from either sample type. CDR1 and CDR2, looked up from the germline V gene, are MNHEY and SVGAGI. V is trimmed back by 6 bases and J by 6 bases, and the junction contains 3 bases that no gene match accounts for. Measured from the cysteine to the phenylalanine, the CDR3 is 12 residues long. The DNA shown is the 36-base CDR3, in frame from base 1. The clonotype comes from a woman in her sixties or seventies in a cohort sampled during active or convalescent COVID-19. Material: peripheral blood. This chain joins TRBV6-5 to TRBJ2-3; TRBD2 fits 7 bases in the junction. The DNA sequence reads TGTGCCAGCAGCGGGGGGTGGGATACGCAGTATTTT. Translated, it reads CASSGGWDTQYF.